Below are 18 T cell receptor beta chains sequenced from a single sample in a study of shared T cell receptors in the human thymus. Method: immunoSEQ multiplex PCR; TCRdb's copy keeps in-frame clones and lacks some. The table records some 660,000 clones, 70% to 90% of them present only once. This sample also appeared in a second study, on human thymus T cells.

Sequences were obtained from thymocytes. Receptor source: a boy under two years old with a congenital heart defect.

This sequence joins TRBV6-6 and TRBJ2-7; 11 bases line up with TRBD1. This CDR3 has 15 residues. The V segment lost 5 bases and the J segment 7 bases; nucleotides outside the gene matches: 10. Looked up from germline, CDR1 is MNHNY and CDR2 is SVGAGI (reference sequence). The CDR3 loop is CASSLRDRGAVEQYF. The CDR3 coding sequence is TGTGCCAGCAGTCTCCGGGACAGGGGGGCTGTGGAGCAGTACTTC.

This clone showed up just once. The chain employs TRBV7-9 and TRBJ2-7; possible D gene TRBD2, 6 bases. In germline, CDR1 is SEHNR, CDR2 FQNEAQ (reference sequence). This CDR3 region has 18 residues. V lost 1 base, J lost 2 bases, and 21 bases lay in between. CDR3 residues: CASSLGRSGLSGPYEQYF. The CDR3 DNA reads TGTGCCAGCAGCTTAGGGAGGTCGGGACTCAGCGGACCCTACGAGCAGTACTTC.

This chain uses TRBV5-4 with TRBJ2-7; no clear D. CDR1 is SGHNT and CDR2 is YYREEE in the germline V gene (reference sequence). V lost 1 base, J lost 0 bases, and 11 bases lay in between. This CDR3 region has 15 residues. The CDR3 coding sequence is TGTGCCAGCAGCTTGCGAGGCATGGACTCCTACGAGCAGTACTTC. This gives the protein CASSLRGMDSYEQYF.

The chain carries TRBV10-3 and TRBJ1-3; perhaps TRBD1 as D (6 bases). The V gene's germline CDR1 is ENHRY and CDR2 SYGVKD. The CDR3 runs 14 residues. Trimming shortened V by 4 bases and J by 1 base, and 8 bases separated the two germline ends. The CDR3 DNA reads TGTGCCATCAGTGGAGGACAGTCTGGAAACACCATATATTTT. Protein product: CAISGGQSGNTIYF.

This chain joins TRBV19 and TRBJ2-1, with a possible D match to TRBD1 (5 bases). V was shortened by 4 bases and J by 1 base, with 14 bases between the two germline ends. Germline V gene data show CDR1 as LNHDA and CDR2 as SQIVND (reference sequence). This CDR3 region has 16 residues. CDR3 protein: CASSKNRLASYNEQFF. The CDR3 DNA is TGTGCCAGTAGTAAAAACAGGTTAGCATCCTACAATGAGCAGTTCTTC.

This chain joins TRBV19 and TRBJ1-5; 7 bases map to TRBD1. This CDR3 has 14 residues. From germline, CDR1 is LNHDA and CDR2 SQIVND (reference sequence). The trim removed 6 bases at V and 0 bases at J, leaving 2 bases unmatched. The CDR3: CASRQGDSNQPQHF. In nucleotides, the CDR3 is TGTGCCAGTAGGCAGGGGGATAGCAATCAGCCCCAGCATTTT.

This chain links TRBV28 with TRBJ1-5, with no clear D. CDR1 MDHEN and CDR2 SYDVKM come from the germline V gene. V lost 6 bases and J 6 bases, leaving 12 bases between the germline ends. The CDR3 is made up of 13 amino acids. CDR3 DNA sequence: TGTGCCAGCAGCCCTACCTACCTTCAGCCCCAGCATTTT. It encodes CASSPTYLQPQHF.

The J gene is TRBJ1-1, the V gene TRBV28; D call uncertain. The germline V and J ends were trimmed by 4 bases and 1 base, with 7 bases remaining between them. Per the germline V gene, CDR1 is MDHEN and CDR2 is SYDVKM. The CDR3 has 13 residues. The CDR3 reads CASSSAANTEAFF. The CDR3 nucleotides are TGTGCCAGCAGTTCGGCGGCGAACACTGAAGCTTTCTTT.

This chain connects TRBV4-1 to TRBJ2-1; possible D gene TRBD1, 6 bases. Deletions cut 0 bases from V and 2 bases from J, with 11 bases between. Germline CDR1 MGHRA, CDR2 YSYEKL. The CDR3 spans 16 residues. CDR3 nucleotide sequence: TGCGCCAGCAGCCAAGAGGTGGGGGCACCCTACAATGAGCAGTTCTTC. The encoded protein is CASSQEVGAPYNEQFF.

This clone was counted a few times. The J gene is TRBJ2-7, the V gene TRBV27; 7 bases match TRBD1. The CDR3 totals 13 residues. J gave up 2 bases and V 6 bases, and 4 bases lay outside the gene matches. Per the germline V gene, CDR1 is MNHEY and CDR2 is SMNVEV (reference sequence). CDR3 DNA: TGTGCCAGCAGGCGACAGGGCCCCTACGAGCAGTACTTC. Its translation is CASRRQGPYEQYF.

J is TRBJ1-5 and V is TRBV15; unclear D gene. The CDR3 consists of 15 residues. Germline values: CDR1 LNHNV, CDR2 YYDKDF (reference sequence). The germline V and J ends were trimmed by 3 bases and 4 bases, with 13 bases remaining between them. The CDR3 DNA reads TGTGCCACCAGCAGCGGCCTTGTGGAGAATCAGCCCCAGCATTTT. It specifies CATSSGLVENQPQHF. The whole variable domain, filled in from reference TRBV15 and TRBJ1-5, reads DAMVIQNPRYQVTQFGKPVTLSCSQTLNHNVMYWYQQKSSQAPKLLFHYYDKDFNNEADTPDNFQSRRPNTSFCFLDIRSPGLGDTAMYLCATSSGLVENQPQHFGDGTRLSIL.

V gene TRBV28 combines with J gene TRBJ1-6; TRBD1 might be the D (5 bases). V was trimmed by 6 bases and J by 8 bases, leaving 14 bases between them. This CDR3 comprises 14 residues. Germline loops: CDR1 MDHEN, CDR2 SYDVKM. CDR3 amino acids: CASSRSQGYSPLHF. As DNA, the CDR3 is TGTGCCAGCAGCCGATCTCAGGGTTATTCACCCCTCCACTTT.

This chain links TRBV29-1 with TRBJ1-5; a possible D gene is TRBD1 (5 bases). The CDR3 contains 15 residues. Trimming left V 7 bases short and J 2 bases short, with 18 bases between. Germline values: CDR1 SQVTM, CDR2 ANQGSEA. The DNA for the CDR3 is TGCAGCGCCCGCACAGGAGCGGGAGGCAATCAGCCCCAGCATTTT. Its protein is CSARTGAGGNQPQHF. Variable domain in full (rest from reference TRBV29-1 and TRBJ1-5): SAVISQKPSRDICQRGTSLTIQCQVDSQVTMMFWYRQQPGQSLTLIATANQGSEATYESGFVIDKFPISRPNLTFSTLTVSNMSPEDSSIYLCSARTGAGGNQPQHFGDGTRLSIL.

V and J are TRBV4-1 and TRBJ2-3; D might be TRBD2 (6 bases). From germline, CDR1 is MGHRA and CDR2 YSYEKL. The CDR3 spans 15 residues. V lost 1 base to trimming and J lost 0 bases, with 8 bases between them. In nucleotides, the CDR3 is TGCGCCAGCAGCCAAGGGCTAGCGAGCACAGATACGCAGTATTTT. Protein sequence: CASSQGLASTDTQYF.

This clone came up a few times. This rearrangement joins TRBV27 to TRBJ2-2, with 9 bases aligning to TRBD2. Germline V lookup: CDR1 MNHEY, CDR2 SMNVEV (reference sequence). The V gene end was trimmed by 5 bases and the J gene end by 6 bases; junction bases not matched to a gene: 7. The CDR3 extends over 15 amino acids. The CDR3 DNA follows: TGTGCCAGCAGTCCCGGGACTAGCCGGCCCGGGGAGCTGTTTTTT. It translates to CASSPGTSRPGELFF.

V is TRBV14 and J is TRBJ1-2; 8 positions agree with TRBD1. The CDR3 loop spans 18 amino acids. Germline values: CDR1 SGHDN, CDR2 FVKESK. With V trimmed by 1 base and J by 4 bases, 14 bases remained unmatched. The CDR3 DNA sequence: TGTGCCAGCAGCCAAGTGGACCTCCGGGACAGGACTATCTATGGCTACACCTTC. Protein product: CASSQVDLRDRTIYGYTF.

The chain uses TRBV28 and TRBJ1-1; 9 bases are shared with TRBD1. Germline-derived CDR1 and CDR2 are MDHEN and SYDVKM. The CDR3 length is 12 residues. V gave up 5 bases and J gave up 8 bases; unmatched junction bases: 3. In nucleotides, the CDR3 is TGTGCCAGCAGTCGGACAGGGGTCGAAGCTTTCTTT. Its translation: CASSRTGVEAFF.

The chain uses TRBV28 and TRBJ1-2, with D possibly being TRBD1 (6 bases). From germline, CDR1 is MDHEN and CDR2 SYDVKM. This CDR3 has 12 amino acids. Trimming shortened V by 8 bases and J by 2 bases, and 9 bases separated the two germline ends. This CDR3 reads CASGGRNYGYTF. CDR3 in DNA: TGTGCCAGCGGGGGCCGGAACTATGGCTACACCTTC.